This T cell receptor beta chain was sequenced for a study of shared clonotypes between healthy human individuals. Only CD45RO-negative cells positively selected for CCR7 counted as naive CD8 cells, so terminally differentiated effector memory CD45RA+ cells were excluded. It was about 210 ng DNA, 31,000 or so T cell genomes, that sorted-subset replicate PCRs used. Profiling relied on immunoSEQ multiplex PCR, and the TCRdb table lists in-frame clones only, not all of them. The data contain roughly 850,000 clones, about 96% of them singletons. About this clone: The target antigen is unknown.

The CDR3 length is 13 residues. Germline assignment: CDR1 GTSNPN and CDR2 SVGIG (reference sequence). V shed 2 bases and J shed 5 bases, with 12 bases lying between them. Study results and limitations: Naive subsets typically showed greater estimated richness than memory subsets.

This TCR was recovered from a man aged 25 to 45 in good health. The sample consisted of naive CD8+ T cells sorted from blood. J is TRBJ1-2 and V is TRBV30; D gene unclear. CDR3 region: CAWSTEAWYGYTF. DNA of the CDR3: TGTGCCTGGAGTACCGAGGCGTGGTATGGCTACACCTTC. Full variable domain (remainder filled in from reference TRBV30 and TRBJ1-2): SQTIHQWPATLVQPVGSPLSLECTVEGTSNPNLYWYRQAAGRGLQLLFYSVGIGQISSEVPQNLSASRPQDRQFILSSKKLLLSDSGFYLCAWSTEAWYGYTFGSGTRLTVV.